The 19 T cell receptor beta chains reported below all come from one sample, sequenced in a study of identical twins. From the 5' RACE reads, TCRdb called clonotypes with MiXCR, one entry per CDR3 protein. The table shows under 300,000 distinct CDR3 sequences, with about 13% occurring only once. A further study also used this sample, focusing on yellow fever vaccine responses in identical twins.

Input material: memory (CD45RO+) T cells sorted from blood. The source of these receptors is a woman aged 18-29 years in good health.

The chain combines TRBV12-3 or TRBV12-4 with TRBJ2-6; 9 bases agree with TRBD1. With 1 base clipped from V and 0 bases from J, the junction kept 7 bases outside the gene matches. The CDR3 is 19 amino acids. CDR3 sequence (DNA): TGTGCCAGCAGTTTAGGTGGGGACAGGGTCTACTCTGGGGCCAACGTCCTGACTTTC. It codes for CASSLGGDRVYSGANVLTF.

This sequence joins TRBV2 and TRBJ2-1, with 10 bases aligning to TRBD1. This CDR3 spans 15 amino acids. Per germline, CDR1 SNHLY and CDR2 FYNNEI. J gave up 4 bases and V 6 bases, and 6 bases lay outside the gene matches. CDR3 loop: CASSTGTGAYNEQFF. CDR3 sequence (DNA): TGTGCCAGCAGCACCGGGACAGGGGCGTACAATGAGCAGTTCTTC.

This clonotype was seen a handful of times. V usage is TRBV6-1 and J usage is TRBJ2-3, with 9 bases identical to TRBD2. V was clipped by 7 bases and J by 4 bases; unmatched bases: 6. The CDR3 loop spans 14 amino acids. Germline V gene sequence: CDR1 MNHNS, CDR2 SASEGT. The CDR3, as DNA: TGTGCCAGCACCGGCGGGGGGGCCGCAGATACGCAGTATTTT. Amino acid sequence: CASTGGGAADTQYF.

The rearrangement links TRBV7-9 to TRBJ2-2; TRBD1 matches at 8 bases. With V trimmed by 5 bases and J by 7 bases, 9 bases remained unmatched. This CDR3 has 15 amino acids. CDR1 and CDR2 (germline): SEHNR, FQNEAQ (reference sequence). CDR3 loop: CASSPTGGVIGELFF. CDR3 sequence (DNA): TGTGCCAGCAGCCCAACAGGGGGAGTTATCGGGGAGCTGTTTTTT.

This clonotype was seen repeatedly, ten times or more. The J gene is TRBJ2-1, the V gene TRBV12-3 or TRBV12-4; no clear D gene. The CDR3 totals 11 residues. V was clipped by 3 bases and J by 7 bases, with 4 bases between them. CDR3 sequence reads: CASSFGNEQFF. The CDR3 DNA reads TGTGCCAGCAGTTTTGGGAATGAGCAGTTCTTC.

This chain joins TRBV6-5 and TRBJ2-7, with TRBD1 matching over 9 bases. The germline V gene encodes CDR1 MNHEY and CDR2 SVGAGI. Unmatched junction bases numbered 6, after V lost 4 bases and J lost 2 bases. This CDR3 is built from 15 residues. DNA of the CDR3: TGTGCCAGCAGTTCGGGACAGGGTAATACCTACGAGCAGTACTTC. Protein: CASSSGQGNTYEQYF.

There are a few counts of this clonotype. V gene TRBV10-3 combines with J gene TRBJ2-2, with 13 positions matching TRBD2. The germline V gene has CDR1 ENHRY and CDR2 SYGVKD. The CDR3 consists of 19 residues. The V gene end was trimmed by 0 bases and the J gene end by 0 bases; junction bases not matched to a gene: 4. Here the CDR3 reads CAISESRLAGGTNTGELFF. In DNA form, the CDR3 reads TGTGCCATCAGTGAGTCGAGACTAGCGGGAGGAACGAACACCGGGGAGCTGTTTTTT.

This clonotype was observed many times. The rearrangement joins TRBV6-4 to TRBJ2-5; 11 nucleotides match TRBD2. Trimming cost V 5 bases and J 2 bases; bases outside gene matches: 4. Per the germline V gene, CDR1 is MRHNA and CDR2 is SNTAGT. CDR3 length: 15 residues. The CDR3: CASSKGTSGQETQYF. CDR3 bases: TGTGCCAGCAGTAAGGGGACTAGCGGTCAAGAGACCCAGTACTTC.

This clonotype was recorded only once. A read error is possible here, since a much larger clone lies one base away. The chain uses TRBV7-2 and TRBJ2-5, with D unresolved. Trimming pared 6 bases from V and 1 base from J, leaving 9 bases between. The germline V gene has CDR1 SGHTA and CDR2 FQGNSA. The CDR3 totals 13 residues. The CDR3 nucleotides are TGTGCCAGCAGTTTGGCCGTCCAAGAGACCCAGTACTTC. Protein sequence: CASSLAVQETQYF.

Ten or more counts support this clonotype. The V call is TRBV4-2, the J call TRBJ1-1; a weak D match, TRBD1 (5 bases). Looked up from germline, CDR1 is LGHNA and CDR2 is YNFKEQ. This CDR3 spans 17 amino acids. The V end was cut by 3 bases, the J end by 1 base, with 18 bases between. The CDR3 region is CASSQAGSSRGNTEAFF. CDR3 nucleotides: TGTGCCAGCAGCCAGGCCGGTAGTAGTAGGGGGAACACTGAAGCTTTCTTT.

This clonotype came up a few times. The genes are TRBV7-2 and TRBJ1-1; maybe TRBD1 (6 bases). V shed 5 bases and J shed 2 bases, with 12 bases lying between them. The germline V gene has CDR1 SGHTA and CDR2 FQGNSA. The CDR3 has 14 residues. CDR3 DNA sequence: TGTGCCAGCAGCAAACAGGGAAGCAACACTGAAGCTTTCTTT. It is translated as CASSKQGSNTEAFF.

The J gene is TRBJ1-1, the V gene TRBV5-1; possible D gene TRBD1, 5 bases. Germline CDR1 SGHRS, CDR2 YFSETQ. V gave up 0 bases and J gave up 8 bases, with 14 bases separating them. The CDR3 has 14 residues. The CDR3 DNA reads TGCGCCAGCAGCTTGGGGGGGGAGGTTTCAGAAGCTTTCTTT. This codes for CASSLGGEVSEAFF.

A few counts support this clonotype. The genes are TRBV11-2 and TRBJ2-1; 7 bases agree with TRBD2. V lost 6 bases and J lost 4; bases outside the gene matches: 6. The CDR3 has 14 residues. Germline V gene lookup returns CDR1 SGHAT and CDR2 FQNNGV. This chain's CDR3 is CASRPGLQYNEQFF. The DNA of the CDR3 is TGTGCCAGCAGGCCGGGACTACAATACAATGAGCAGTTCTTC. The full variable domain, in which reference TRBV11-2 and TRBJ2-1 provide the parts outside the CDR3, is EAGVAQSPRYKIIEKRQSVAFWCNPISGHATLYWYQQILGQGPKLLIQFQNNGVVDDSQLPKDRFSAERLKGVDSTLKIQPAKLEDSAVYLCASRPGLQYNEQFFGPGTRLTVL.

The rearrangement joins TRBV5-1 to TRBJ2-1; D is unclear. Germline CDR1 reads SGHRS; CDR2 reads YFSETQ. Trimming removed 0 bases at V and 0 bases at J, with 7 bases between. The length of the CDR3 is 15 residues. DNA of the CDR3: TGCGCCAGCAGCTTGGACGCAAACTCCTACAATGAGCAGTTCTTC. This codes for CASSLDANSYNEQFF.

This clonotype was counted between two and nine times. The gene calls are TRBV7-2 and TRBJ2-4, with D unclear. V dropped 1 base and J dropped 0 bases, with 7 bases sitting between them. The CDR3 sequence is 15 residues long. Per the germline V gene, CDR1 is SGHTA and CDR2 is FQGNSA. The CDR3 reads CASSLGTTAKNIQYF. The CDR3 DNA is TGTGCCAGCAGCTTAGGCACGACAGCCAAAAACATTCAGTACTTC.

This rearrangement joins TRBV12-3 or TRBV12-4 to TRBJ2-3, with TRBD2 matching over 9 bases. V was clipped by 1 base and J by 4 bases; unmatched bases: 3. The CDR3 is 15 residues long. CDR3 sequence: CASSLGAGGADTQYF. CDR3 DNA sequence: TGTGCCAGCAGTTTAGGGGCGGGAGGGGCAGATACGCAGTATTTT.

This clonotype was seen a few times. The gene calls are TRBV5-1 and TRBJ2-2, with a possible D match to TRBD2 (6 bases). The germline CDR1 and CDR2 sequences are SGHRS and YFSETQ. Trimming left V 1 base short and J 6 bases short, with 19 bases between. This CDR3 is 17 amino acids long. The CDR3 reads CASSLTIRLGGAGELFF. The CDR3 nucleotides are TGCGCCAGCAGCTTGACCATTCGACTCGGGGGTGCCGGGGAGCTGTTTTTT.

This clonotype was found many times. The chain uses TRBV7-9 and TRBJ2-3; no clear D. Germline values: CDR1 SEHNR, CDR2 FQNEAQ (reference sequence). This CDR3 has 14 amino acids. V was cut by 4 bases and J by 0 bases, with 8 bases left in between. For the CDR3, the DNA is TGTGCCAGCAGCTCATCTACTAGCACAGATACGCAGTATTTT. This gives the protein CASSSSTSTDTQYF.

This clonotype was counted at least ten times. The chain joins TRBV20-1 to TRBJ2-3; D possibly corresponds to TRBD2 (5 bases). CDR3 length: 14 amino acids. Per germline, CDR1 DFQATT and CDR2 SNEGSKA (reference sequence). The ends were cut back, 7 bases at V and 0 bases at J, with 14 bases in the middle. The CDR3 loop reads CSGASRSSTDTQYF. The CDR3 region has the DNA TGCAGTGGTGCTAGCCGATCTAGCACAGATACGCAGTATTTT.